These 17 T cell receptor beta chains originate from one sample sequenced in a study of T cell repertoires in aging, cancer and after chemotherapy. TCR beta rearrangements were amplified from peripheral blood genomic DNA. A mixed TRB-A/B primer pool amplified rearranged TRB by multiplex touch-down PCR. Each CDR3 protein gets one entry after TCRdb re-called the multiplex PCR reads with MiXCR. The sample carries about 1,300 distinct CDR3 sequences, about 23% recorded once. The sequenced sample consisted of blood. All receptors derive from a human donor with a solid tumor.

This clonotype is termed medium-sized. The chain links TRBV7-2 to TRBJ1-5; 11 bases align to TRBD1. This CDR3 is built from 15 residues. Germline values: CDR1 SGHTA, CDR2 FQGNSA. V shed 4 bases and J 7 bases; nucleotides not matched to a gene: 6. CDR3 in amino acids: CASSSGQGETQPQHF. In DNA form, the CDR3 reads TGTGCCAGCAGCTCGGGACAGGGGGAAACACAGCCCCAGCATTTT.

In its sample, this clonotype ranks as medium-sized. The chain recombines TRBV20-1 with TRBJ2-3; D is uncertain. This CDR3 is built from 14 residues. The germline V gene encodes CDR1 DFQATT and CDR2 SNEGSKA (reference sequence). Trimming cost V 0 bases and J 5 bases, with 12 bases left between them. Written as DNA, the CDR3 is TGCAGTGCTAGAGATCCTTCCGGACGAGATACGCAGTATTTT. Translating gives CSARDPSGRDTQYF.

This clonotype is medium-sized. The rearrangement joins TRBV12-3 or TRBV12-4 to TRBJ1-1, with D hard to call. V was cut by 3 bases and J by 4 bases, with 9 bases left in between. This CDR3 comprises 13 residues. The CDR3 is CASSFRALTEAFF. The CDR3 DNA follows: TGTGCCAGCAGTTTCCGGGCCCTCACTGAAGCTTTCTTT.

With regard to this clonotype: A read error is possible here, since a much larger clone lies one base away. The DNA of the CDR3 is TGTGCCAGCAGCTTTTCGGGAGCAACCTACAAGCAGTACTTC. Amino acid sequence: CASSFSGATYKQYF. The chain uses TRBV7-2 and TRBJ2-7, with D perhaps TRBD2 (6 bases). Germline values: CDR1 SGHTA, CDR2 FQGNSA. The CDR3 extends over 14 amino acids. The full variable domain, completed using reference TRBV7-2 and TRBJ2-7, is GAGVSQSPSNKVTEKGKDVELRCDPISGHTALYWYRQSLGQGLEFLIYFQGNSAPDKSGLPSDRFSAERTGGSVSTLTIQRTQQEDSAVYLCASSFSGATYKQYFGPGTRLTVT.

By its share, this clonotype is medium-sized. The chain couples TRBV7-9 to TRBJ1-2; 9 nucleotides agree with TRBD1. Germline-derived CDR1 and CDR2 are SEHNR and FQNEAQ (reference sequence). There are 15 residues in the CDR3. The ends lost 3 bases at V and 8 bases at J; junction bases unmatched: 10. CDR3 coding DNA: TGTGCCAGCAGCTTCCCCACTACAGGGGGCGCAGGCTACACCTTC. This gives the protein CASSFPTTGGAGYTF.

This clonotype is termed medium-sized. The V and J genes are TRBV6-1 and TRBJ1-3; D not certain. Germline CDR1 is MNHNS and CDR2 is SASEGT. This CDR3 has 13 residues. Between the trimmed V and J ends, which lost 2 bases and 3 bases, there was a span of 5 bases. The CDR3 loop is CASSETGGNTIYF. CDR3 coding DNA: TGTGCCAGCAGTGAAACTGGTGGAAACACCATATATTTT.

Judged by abundance, this clonotype is medium-sized. J is TRBJ2-5 and V is TRBV27; 9 bases agree with TRBD1. The CDR3 runs to 15 residues. The V gene's germline CDR1 is MNHEY and CDR2 SMNVEV (reference sequence). After removal of 6 bases from V and 5 bases from J, the junction contained 10 bases not matched to a gene. The CDR3 coding sequence is TGTGCCAGCAGACCCGGGACAGGGATTAAGGAGACCCAGTACTTC. Its translation: CASRPGTGIKETQYF.

The chain carries TRBV5-6 and TRBJ1-2, with 9 bases matching TRBD1. Per germline, CDR1 SGHDT and CDR2 YYEEEE. The V and J ends lost 10 bases and 4 bases, in that order; junction bases with no gene match: 5. The CDR3 sequence is 12 residues long. In DNA, the CDR3 is TGTGCCGGAGGACAGGGGTTCTATGGCTACACCTTC. It yields the protein CAGGQGFYGYTF.

This clonotype is labeled as medium-sized. V usage is TRBV6-2 or TRBV6-3 and J usage is TRBJ2-1; 10 bases are shared with TRBD2. The CDR3 covers 15 residues. V dropped 4 bases and J dropped 3; count of bases not matched to a gene: 3. The germline CDR1 and CDR2 sequences are MNHEY and SVGEGT. For the CDR3, the DNA is TGTGCCAGCAGTTCTACTAGCGGGAACTACAATGAGCAGTTCTTC. Protein sequence: CASSSTSGNYNEQFF.

Relative to its sample, this clonotype is medium-sized. The chain joins TRBV19 to TRBJ2-7; 11 bases fit TRBD1. V trimming: 6 bases; J trimming: 6 bases; junction bases outside the gene matches: 7. The CDR3 spans 14 residues. Germline V gene data show CDR1 as LNHDA and CDR2 as SQIVND (reference sequence). The CDR3 DNA is TGTGCCAGTAGACCGGGACAGGGGGTAGGCGAGCAGTACTTC. This codes for CASRPGQGVGEQYF.

This clonotype is deemed medium-sized. The V and J genes are TRBV5-4 and TRBJ2-1; maybe TRBD1 (6 bases). Trimming removed 4 bases at V and 6 bases at J, with 17 bases between. Germline V CDR1 and CDR2: SGHNT, YYREEE (reference sequence). The CDR3 runs to 15 residues. In DNA, the CDR3 is TGTGCCAGCAGCCCCCTGTTGACAGGCTCCAATGAGCAGTTCTTC. Translated, it gives CASSPLLTGSNEQFF. The variable domain in full, completed from reference TRBV5-4 and TRBJ2-1, reads ETGVTQSPTHLIKTRGQQVTLRCSSQSGHNTVSWYQQALGQGPQFIFQYYREEENGRGNFPPRFSGLQFPNYSSELNVNALELDDSALYLCASSPLLTGSNEQFFGPGTRLTVL.

This clonotype is labeled as medium-sized. V is TRBV19 and J is TRBJ1-5; TRBD1 is a possible D gene (5 bases). The germline gives CDR1 LNHDA, CDR2 SQIVND (reference sequence). The CDR3 covers 15 residues. Trimming pared 3 bases from V and 2 bases from J, leaving 11 bases between. CDR3 protein: CASSIWGKGNQPQHF. The CDR3 DNA sequence: TGTGCCAGTAGTATTTGGGGGAAAGGCAATCAGCCCCAGCATTTT.

In its sample, this clonotype ranks as medium-sized. The J gene is TRBJ2-3, the V gene TRBV14, with D hard to call. Trimming cost V 2 bases and J 5 bases, with 8 bases left between them. The CDR3 length is 13 residues. CDR1 and CDR2 from the germline V gene are SGHDN and FVKESK. The CDR3 DNA reads as TGTGCCAGCAGCCAATTGGGCGTAGATACGCAGTATTTT. The encoded protein is CASSQLGVDTQYF.

The chain combines TRBV7-2 with TRBJ1-1; TRBD1 agrees at 11 bases. CDR1 is SGHTA and CDR2 is FQGNSA in the germline V gene. This CDR3 spans 16 amino acids. The V gene end was trimmed by 2 bases and the J gene end by 3 bases; junction bases not matched to a gene: 5. Here the CDR3 DNA reads TGTGCCAGCAGCTTACGGACAGGGGGCGCGTACACTGAAGCTTTCTTT. Translated, it gives CASSLRTGGAYTEAFF.

Judged by abundance, this clonotype is large (0.1 to 1%). The CDR3: CSGGTSGLPYNEQFF. CDR3 DNA: TGCAGCGGCGGGACTAGCGGATTACCCTACAATGAGCAGTTCTTC. The chain couples TRBV29-1 to TRBJ2-1, with 11 bases that match TRBD2. This CDR3 spans 15 amino acids. The V gene end was trimmed by 7 bases and the J gene end by 2 bases; junction bases not matched to a gene: 7. Germline CDR1 SQVTM, CDR2 ANQGSEA.

This chain joins TRBV20-1 and TRBJ2-1, with 7 nucleotides matching TRBD1. V was pared by 6 bases and J by 4 bases, with 9 bases of the junction left unmatched. This CDR3 has 14 residues. Per germline, CDR1 DFQATT and CDR2 SNEGSKA (reference sequence). CDR3 amino acids: CSAAFLTGYNEQFF. CDR3 in DNA: TGCAGTGCCGCCTTCCTGACAGGGTACAATGAGCAGTTCTTC.

This clonotype is labeled medium-sized (0.01 to 0.1%). The rearrangement links TRBV10-3 to TRBJ1-1; D is ambiguous. Germline CDR1 and CDR2: ENHRY and SYGVKD. The V and J ends lost 4 bases and 3 bases respectively, with 6 bases between them. The length of the CDR3 is 12 residues. CDR3 DNA: TGTGCCATCAGTGGTTTTGACACTGAAGCTTTCTTT. This sequence encodes CAISGFDTEAFF.